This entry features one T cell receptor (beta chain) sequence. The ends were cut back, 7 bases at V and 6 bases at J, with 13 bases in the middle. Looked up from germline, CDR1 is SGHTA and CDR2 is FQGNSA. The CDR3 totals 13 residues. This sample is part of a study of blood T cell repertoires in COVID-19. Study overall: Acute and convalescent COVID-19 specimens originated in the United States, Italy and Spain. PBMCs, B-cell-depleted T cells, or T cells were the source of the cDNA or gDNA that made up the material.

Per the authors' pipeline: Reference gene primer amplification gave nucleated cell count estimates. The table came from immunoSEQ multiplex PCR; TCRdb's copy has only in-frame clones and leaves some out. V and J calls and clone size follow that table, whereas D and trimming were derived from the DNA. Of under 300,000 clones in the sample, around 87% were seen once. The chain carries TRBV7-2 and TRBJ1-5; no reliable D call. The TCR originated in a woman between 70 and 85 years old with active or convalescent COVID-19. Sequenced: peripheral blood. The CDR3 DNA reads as TGTGCCAGCACCCCTTCGGGAGGTCAGCCCCAGCATTTT. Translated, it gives CASTPSGGQPQHF.